This TCR beta chain derives from a study of T cells in Graves' hyperthyroidism and ophthalmopathy. Overall study findings and caveats: Appearing also in blood were most of the thyroid clonotypes expanded above 0.001.

The TCR beta CDR3 regions underwent amplification using RNA transcripts as the source. The HTBI primer set was used in a first-round RT-PCR of the TCR CDR3. MiXCR, run by TCRdb on the multiplex PCR reads, gives a single entry per CDR3 protein. The sample shows almost 500,000 distinct CDR3 sequences, around a fifth of them seen only once. V trimming: 3 bases; J trimming: 3 bases; junction bases outside the gene matches: 5. Germline CDR1 is DFQATT and CDR2 is SNEGSKA (reference sequence). The CDR3 has 15 residues. Diagnoses were established using clinical symptoms, serum thyroxine and TRAb, thyroid ultrasound and orbital computed tomography. To note about this clonotype: Its antigen is currently unknown.

The TCR comes from a woman between 70 and 85 years old with Graves' ophthalmopathy. The specimen sequenced was blood. The V and J genes are TRBV20-1 and TRBJ1-5; 10 bases agree with TRBD1. CDR3 nucleotide sequence: TGCAGTGCTAGGGAGGGACAGGGGTACAATCAGCCCCAGCATTTT. Translation: CSAREGQGYNQPQHF.